This entry describes one T cell receptor beta chain. Which antigen it targets is not known. Nothing much larger sits one base from this clone, and base qualities are not available. Libraries were built with the immunoSEQ multiplex PCR assay. A mixture of 60 forward primers for TCR Vbeta segments and 13 reverse primers for TCR Jbeta segments was used in the multiplex PCR. The CDR3 region of rearranged TCR beta genes was amplified from genomic DNA with a multiplex PCR assay. The amplified TCR beta libraries were sequenced on the Illumina HiSeq System as 87-base-pair reads. On the authors' methods: A later analysis tallied around 80 million unique TCR beta chains across the roughly 610 repertoires, and about 12 million of those chains were shared by two or more donors. Raw reads were error-corrected and collapsed into unique sequences by a nearest-neighbor algorithm in which closely related sequences were merged to remove PCR and sequencing errors. Alignment of CDR3 sequences to IMGT reference sequences was used to assign V, D and J gene segments. For a sequence to be retained, a match of at least six nucleotides was required to both a V gene segment and a J gene segment. Rearrangements were called productive when the CDR3 lacked stop codons and stayed in frame with V and J; all others were non-productive. CDR3 was defined according to IMGT convention as the region running from the second conserved V-encoded cysteine to the conserved J-encoded phenylalanine. The earlier analysis of about 640 of the donors excluded any sequence lacking an unambiguous match to a single V gene segment. An earlier analysis of fewer than 750 of the donors classified V segments as functional when productive rearrangements were above 56.7% and as segregating when the standard deviation between donors was above 5%. A statistical classification framework was developed to diagnose cytomegalovirus status using the catalog of TCR beta chain sequences. In a later analysis, TCR nucleotide sequences were compared against IMGT/GENE-DB human TR gene sequences so that V and J genes could be assigned. A later analysis assigned CDR3 sequences and most-parsimonious VDJ recombination scenarios with the TCRdist pipeline. In a later analysis, every TCR beta chain was defined by the combination of its CDR3 amino acid sequence and its V-gene family, and reads without a unique V-gene family were dropped. As a way to deal with suspected cross-contamination and a sequencing artifact, a later analysis dropped hundreds of nucleotide sequences that were highly shared and had low generation probability. A later analysis calculated a clonal expansion index for each public chain from normalized within-repertoire ranks of inferred template counts. In a later analysis, generation probabilities were computed with a VDJ recombination model fitted to out-of-frame rearrangements, and the resulting probabilities were checked against IGoR. In a later analysis, TCR-TCR, TCR-HLA and TCR-CMV co-occurrence was scored with hypergeometric tests, and a repertoire-size bias correction was applied to TCR pairs. In a later analysis, false discovery rates were estimated by permuting HLA or CMV assignments 20 times. In a later analysis, co-occurring TCRs were grouped using DBSCAN, with TCRdist sequence similarity added in when clustering inside HLA-allele-positive subsets. Repertoires with fewer than 30,000 or more than 120,000 public chains were left out of co-occurrence clustering, as were about five repertoires with anomalous nucleotide sharing. TCRdb holds this immuneACCESS table with in-frame rearrangements only. Some clones are missing; in checked studies, unresolved V genes explain under half, and the rest has no known cause. The V and J calls and clone size were taken over from that table, and D and trimming were inferred from the DNA. For this sample the table gives approximately 110,000 clones, of which around 80% were detected only once. The ten largest clones add up to 2% to 2.5% of the sample.

This sample was taken from a study of cytomegalovirus exposure and HLA in healthy donors (dated by TCRdb to 2015 to 2018). In the study overall: According to an earlier analysis of 587 of the donors, some 170 million T cells yielded 90 million to 130 million unique TCR beta sequences and around 280 Gb of sequence data. Approximately 300 gigabases of sequencing data and around 88 million unique TCR sequences made up an early release that covered several hundred HLA-typed donors. Of the approximately 400 genotyped donors, 80% to 90% were placed in the genetic ancestry cluster associated with self-reported Caucasian donors. The study aimed to test whether cataloging public T cell receptors could reveal signatures of past pathogen exposure. Using immunosequencing, the study profiled T cell repertoires from about 620 subjects and related those repertoires to cytomegalovirus serostatus. Besides the first cohort of 666 subjects, a separate validation cohort made up of 120 different subjects was used. The study combined high-throughput TCR immunosequencing, statistical association of individual TCRs with disease status, and machine learning to predict cytomegalovirus infection status. A later analysis re-examined previously published TCR beta repertoires from more than 550 donors and added high-resolution HLA genotyping to investigate patterns of TCR occurrence. Rather than drawing on any new phenotypic data, the later analysis identified candidate immune exposures from TCR beta sequences and the way those sequences occurred across donors. In an earlier analysis of about 590 of the donors, high-throughput TCR beta sequencing was used to judge whether each TCR beta V gene segment behaved as functional or pseudogenic. Alongside the repertoire data, information on donor age, sex, ethnicity and CMV serostatus was compiled. In a later genetic analysis, genome-wide SNP genotypes for about 65% of the 666 donors were used, and that subset was treated as a discovery cohort. All discovery cohort repertoires had been generated using a single sequencing platform. HLA typing covered class I and class II loci at four-digit resolution. The number of typed donors differed by locus: about 629-630 for A, B, C, DRB1 and DQB1; approximately 540 for DQA1; fewer than 610 for DPA1; and some 470 for DPB1. Roughly five DR-DQ haplotypes were handled as single units for association and clustering because linkage in the cohort was strong. Among 300 to 500 genotyped donors of the cohort, an average of approximately 200,000 unique TCR beta nucleotide sequences was sequenced per donor, of which approximately 19% were non-productive.

In total, 630 or so healthy bone marrow donors made up the cohort. At the time of sampling, every cohort member was nominally healthy, though immune exposures that went unrecorded were likely present. The donor was CMV seronegative and was included in the group of 352 seronegative cohort members. A peripheral blood sample was provided by each donor, and peripheral blood mononuclear cells were used for TCR beta sequencing. The Qiagen DNeasy Blood Extraction Kit was used to extract genomic DNA from the blood cell samples. The cysteine opens and the phenylalanine closes a CDR3 of 15 amino acids. Only the CDR3 DNA stays, 45 bases, in frame from base 1. CDR1 and CDR2, per the germline V gene (reference sequence), are MNHEY and SMNVEV. The V end gives up 5 bases and the J end 4 bases, leaving 8 bases in the junction not matched to a gene. Results and caveats for the whole study, not just this receptor: Three of the identified cytomegalovirus-associated TCR beta chains were confirmed in vitro to be specific for cytomegalovirus antigens. In a later analysis, several top co-occurrence clusters were reported to appear linked to parvovirus B19, influenza, CMV and Epstein-Barr virus. The authors suggested that the approach could potentially be extended to other disease states and immunological phenotypes. Roughly 15 rarely observed V segments, including chromosome 9 orphons, were excluded from the earlier analysis of several hundred of the donors because counts were too low. Linkage disequilibrium might explain the correlated functional status among segregating V segments, but an unknown experimental factor could not be ruled out. This cohort had only TCR beta chains sequenced, and the lack of alpha or paired-chain data limited which features could be detected. A further reported finding was that TCR beta sequences accurately predicted the HLA-A and HLA-B alleles for most subjects in the first cohort. V-gene and J-gene trimming of TCR beta chains was associated with a missense DCLRE1C variant in a later genetic analysis, and the association was replicated in an independent cohort. Most TCR sequences were seen in very few donors, while some public TCRs were found in many individuals. Some IMGT-functional V segments, including TRBV6-2 and TRBV6-3, could not be told apart with the 87-base-pair reads, so those segments were excluded. Strong co-occurrence of HLA alleles, especially DR and DQ, made assigning TCR associations to individual alleles difficult. Broadly in line with IMGT annotations, most TCR beta V segments showed up in productive rearrangements about 87% or about 30% of the time in an earlier analysis of around 600 of the donors. In both the original and validation cohorts, the classifier was reported to diagnose cytomegalovirus status with high specificity and sensitivity. In a later analysis, HLA-associated TCR beta chains were found to be more clonally expanded and to have lower generation probabilities than equally common non-associated chains. According to a later analysis, most CMV-associated TCR beta chains appeared to be HLA-restricted, and the HLA associations seemed to be driven largely by CMV exposure. The sequencing pipeline was judged likely to have produced a cluster of highly shared sequence variants as a technical artifact. A later analysis associated some 17,000 TCR beta sequences with specific HLA alleles at a false discovery rate of 0.05. CMV serostatus was the only immune exposure information available for the cohort. A later analysis found that TCR association rates varied across HLA loci, with DRB1 alleles showing the most associated TCRs and HLA-C alleles the fewest. In a later genetic analysis, fewer N-insertions in productive TCRs were reported among donors in an Asian-associated ancestry cluster than the roughly 700-donor mean. Because some donors lacked HLA typing at each locus, the association tests relied only on the typed subset. The study listed 150 to 200 TCR beta chains as associated with cytomegalovirus. Sequencing depth was assumed to be roughly uniform across donors in the presence/absence analyses, though that assumption may not hold.

The rearranged chain carries TRBV27 and TRBJ2-7; TRBD1 lines up with 10 middle nucleotides. Sequenced: PBMCs. This receptor was identified in a young man in good health and CMV-seronegative. CDR3 protein: CASSTPGQGFYEQYF. The nucleotide sequence reads TGTGCCAGCAGTACGCCGGGACAGGGGTTTTACGAGCAGTACTTC.